The 20 T cell receptor beta chains listed next were all sequenced from one sample in a study of CD8 T cells in ankylosing spondylitis. These receptors have no identified antigens. TCRdb re-derived calls from the 5' RACE reads in MiXCR, one entry per CDR3 protein. The sample has some 840,000 distinct CDR3 sequences, approximately 12% seen once. Findings and limits, study-wide: In ankylosing spondylitis blood, a motif of roughly 8 highly homologous TCR beta variants appeared characteristic.

The sequenced sample was blood, either unsorted or a sorted T cell fraction (not recorded which). Receptors were obtained from a male donor with ankylosing spondylitis.

This clonotype was observed at least ten times. The J gene is TRBJ2-7, the V gene TRBV4-2, with D perhaps given as TRBD1 or TRBD2 (5 bases each). The germline gives CDR1 LGHNA, CDR2 YNFKEQ. The CDR3 is 14 residues long. V lost 3 bases and J 2 bases, leaving 11 bases between the germline ends. In nucleotides, the CDR3 is TGTGCCAGCAGCCAGGGGACGGGAACCTACGAGCAGTACTTC. Residues: CASSQGTGTYEQYF.

The table lists this clonotype with a few counts. V is TRBV6-5 and J is TRBJ1-1; D call uncertain. CDR1 MNHEY and CDR2 SVGAGI come from the germline V gene. The CDR3 has 14 amino acids. V was clipped by 6 bases and J by 2 bases, with 13 bases between them. The CDR3 DNA follows: TGTGCCAGCAGGTTATATACGGGTAACACTGAAGCTTTCTTT. Its protein is CASRLYTGNTEAFF.

In regard to this clonotype: The junction shows a germline mismatch at one end, possibly a read error. J is TRBJ2-7 and V is TRBV5-1, with D tentatively TRBD1 (6 bases). Germline loops: CDR1 SGHRS, CDR2 YFSETQ. CDR3 length equals 15 residues. Here the CDR3 reads CASSQRAQGNYDQYF. The CDR3, as DNA: TGCGCCAGCAGCCAGAGGGCACAGGGAAACTACGACCAGTACTTC. Full variable domain (remainder filled in from reference TRBV5-1 and TRBJ2-7): KAGVTQTPRYLIKTRGQQVTLSCSPISGHRSVSWYQQTPGQGLQFLFEYFSETQRNKGNFPGRFSGRQFSNSRSEMNVSTLELGDSALYLCASSQRAQGNYDQYFGPGTRLTVT.

This clonotype showed up many times. This rearrangement joins TRBV11-1 to TRBJ2-2; unclear D gene. Germline V lookup: CDR1 SGHAT, CDR2 FQDESV (reference sequence). The CDR3 runs 18 residues. Between the trimmed V and J ends, which lost 4 bases and 0 bases, there was a span of 18 bases. The CDR3 region has the DNA TGTGCCAGCAGCTCGCGCACTTATGGTGGCGCGAACACCGGGGAGCTGTTTTTT. It is translated as CASSSRTYGGANTGELFF.

In this sample, this clonotype turned up many times. The chain joins TRBV20-1 to TRBJ1-3, with D unclear. CDR3 size: 11 residues. Looked up from germline, CDR1 is DFQATT and CDR2 is SNEGSKA (reference sequence). Trimming stripped 6 bases from V and 1 base from J, with 4 bases between. This CDR3 reads CSAWSGNTIYF. The CDR3 DNA follows: TGCAGTGCATGGTCTGGAAACACCATATATTTT.

The rearrangement joins TRBV27 to TRBJ2-2; 8 positions agree with TRBD1. The junction had 13 bases not matched to a gene; V was cut back by 5 bases and J by 5 bases. The CDR3 is made up of 17 amino acids. Germline V lookup: CDR1 MNHEY, CDR2 SMNVEV (reference sequence). The CDR3 DNA sequence: TGTGCCAGCAGTCCAATATTCAGGGGGCGAAGAACCGGGGAGCTGTTTTTT. Protein: CASSPIFRGRRTGELFF.

This clonotype was detected a few times. This sequence joins TRBV5-1 and TRBJ2-3; 7 nucleotides agree with TRBD1. Trimming removed 0 bases from V and 4 bases from J; junction bases left unmatched: 5. Germline CDR1 is SGHRS and CDR2 is YFSETQ. This CDR3 spans 15 amino acids. This CDR3 reads CASSLVTGIPDTQYF. The CDR3 DNA reads TGCGCCAGCAGCTTGGTGACAGGGATCCCAGATACGCAGTATTTT.

This clonotype has a count of ten or more. This chain joins TRBV6-5 and TRBJ2-5; D may be TRBD2 (5 bases). The V gene's germline CDR1 is MNHEY and CDR2 SVGAGI. The CDR3 extends over 14 amino acids. V was shortened by 3 bases and J by 5 bases, with 13 bases between the two germline ends. Here the CDR3 reads CASSYGGPRETQYF. The CDR3 bases are TGTGCCAGCAGTTATGGAGGACCCAGGGAGACCCAGTACTTC.

The chain combines TRBV11-2 with TRBJ2-7, with a possible D match to TRBD1 (6 bases). The CDR3 spans 13 residues. The germline CDR1 and CDR2 sequences are SGHAT and FQNNGV. V was pared by 5 bases and J by 9 bases, with 17 bases between. CDR3 sequence (DNA): TGTGCCAGCAGCAAAGACCGGGACATAGGGCAGTACTTC. Translated: CASSKDRDIGQYF.

Ten or more counts support this clonotype. The chain employs TRBV4-2 and TRBJ2-1, with 13 bases lining up with TRBD2. This CDR3 contains 17 residues. V lost 0 bases and J lost 9; bases outside the gene matches: 8. Germline lookup yields CDR1 LGHNA and CDR2 YNFKEQ. The CDR3 loop reads CASSQEAGLAGQIEQFF. DNA for the CDR3: TGTGCCAGCAGCCAAGAGGCGGGACTAGCGGGGCAGATTGAGCAGTTCTTC.

Many counts were recorded for this clonotype. The chain employs TRBV28 and TRBJ2-5, with 9 bases aligning to TRBD1. Per the germline V gene, CDR1 is MDHEN and CDR2 is SYDVKM. The CDR3 length is 15 residues. V lost 5 bases and J lost 5; bases outside the gene matches: 9. CDR3 bases: TGTGCCAGCAGTAGGGGACAGGGAAACGGGGAGACCCAGTACTTC. It translates to CASSRGQGNGETQYF.

The chain has TRBV19 and TRBJ2-5, with 12 bases lining up with TRBD1. Trimming removed 5 bases from V and 5 bases from J; junction bases left unmatched: 3. The germline V gene encodes CDR1 LNHDA and CDR2 SQIVND (reference sequence). This CDR3 is 14 amino acids long. This chain's CDR3 is CASSGTGGVETQYF. CDR3 DNA: TGTGCCAGTAGTGGGACAGGGGGCGTGGAGACCCAGTACTTC.

This clonotype has only a few counts. The V call is TRBV12-3 or TRBV12-4, the J call TRBJ1-6, with a possible D match to TRBD1 (5 bases). The V and J ends lost 4 bases and 0 bases respectively, with 7 bases between them. The CDR3 totals 15 residues. CDR3 region: CASSSTGSYNSPLHF. The CDR3 DNA is TGTGCCAGCAGTTCTACAGGCTCCTATAATTCACCCCTCCACTTT.

The gene calls are TRBV4-1 and TRBJ2-2; 15 bases line up with TRBD2. CDR1 and CDR2 from the germline V gene are MGHRA and YSYEKL. Trimming at V came to 3 bases and at J to 8 bases, leaving 1 base not matched to a gene. The CDR3 has 15 residues. The CDR3 DNA follows: TGCGCCAGCAGCCATGGACTAGCGGGAGGGGGGGAGCTGTTTTTT. This translates into CASSHGLAGGGELFF.

Points on this clonotype: A much more abundant neighbour one base away suggests this may be a read error. V usage is TRBV20-1 and J usage is TRBJ2-5, with D hard to call. Germline V gives CDR1 DFQATT, CDR2 SNEGSKA (reference sequence). CDR3 size: 10 residues. Trimming cost V 4 bases and J 1 base, with 1 base left between them. DNA of the CDR3: TGCAGTGCTACCCAAGAGACCCAGTACTTC. Protein: CSATQETQYF.

There are a few counts of this clonotype. The chain couples TRBV20-1 to TRBJ2-3, with TRBD2 as a possible D gene (5 bases). V dropped 0 bases and J dropped 0 bases, with 10 bases sitting between them. CDR3 length: 15 residues. Germline V lookup: CDR1 DFQATT, CDR2 SNEGSKA (reference sequence). CDR3 region: CSARDQDSSTDTQYF. For the CDR3, the DNA is TGCAGTGCTAGAGATCAGGACTCTAGCACAGATACGCAGTATTTT.

This clonotype was seen a few times. This sequence joins TRBV20-1 and TRBJ2-1; D is possibly TRBD2 (5 bases). V lost 5 bases and J 2 bases, leaving 13 bases between the germline ends. The germline V gene has CDR1 DFQATT and CDR2 SNEGSKA (reference sequence). CDR3 length: 14 amino acids. The CDR3 loop is CSALRSGTYNEQFF. The DNA for the CDR3 is TGCAGTGCTCTCCGAAGCGGTACCTACAATGAGCAGTTCTTC.

This clonotype was counted a few times. The chain couples TRBV7-9 to TRBJ1-4; possibly TRBD1 for D (6 bases). Per germline, CDR1 SEHNR and CDR2 FQNEAQ (reference sequence). This CDR3 is built from 16 residues. The V and J ends lost 5 bases and 3 bases respectively, with 16 bases between them. The CDR3 region has the DNA TGTGCCAGCAGCACCGCCGAGGACAGCCCTAATGAAAAACTGTTTTTT. Translation: CASSTAEDSPNEKLFF.

This clonotype occurred a few times. This sequence joins TRBV2 and TRBJ2-7, with D maybe TRBD2 (6 bases). The germline V gene encodes CDR1 SNHLY and CDR2 FYNNEI. Trimming removed 6 bases at V and 6 bases at J, with 18 bases between. CDR3 length: 14 amino acids. The CDR3 loop reads CASRRAYRGGEQYF. The CDR3 coding sequence is TGTGCCAGCAGACGGGCCTATCGGGGAGGCGAGCAGTACTTC.

Written as DNA, the CDR3 is TGTGCCAGCACTCAATCCCCACTTAGGTACGAGCAGTACTTC. It codes for CASTQSPLRYEQYF. This sequence joins TRBV27 and TRBJ2-7, with unresolved D. CDR3 length: 14 residues. V lost 7 bases and J 4 bases, leaving 17 bases between the germline ends. Looked up from germline, CDR1 is MNHEY and CDR2 is SMNVEV (reference sequence).